The rows below give T cell receptor beta chains drawn from one sample of a study of T cell responses to AZD1222 COVID-19 vaccine. The method was immunoSEQ multiplex PCR; TCRdb's version includes in-frame clones alone and lacks a portion of them. The sample lists some 96,000 clones, around 89% seen once, with 2.8% in the top ten. The input for sequencing was peripheral blood, taken on day 0 of AZD1222 vaccination. The receptors come from an adult in good health. The CDR3 runs from the conserved cysteine through the conserved F or W. Each record gives: D gene, V gene, J gene, clone size, CDR3 protein, CDR3 DNA. A D gene is named only where the DNA matches it firmly. Size is omitted from some rows. Given values are once, few, many or a class for expanded clones.

d_call: NA
v_call: TRBV6-4
j_call: TRBJ2-1
clone_size: NA
cdr3_aa: CASSEGAGYNEQFF
cdr3_nt: TGTGCCAGCAGTGAAGGGGCGGGATACAATGAGCAGTTCTTC

d_call: NA
v_call: TRBV7-2
j_call: TRBJ2-7
clone_size: NA
cdr3_aa: CASSSRAGEQYF
cdr3_nt: TGTGCCAGCAGCTCACGTGCGGGTGAGCAGTACTTC

d_call: TRBD1
v_call: TRBV19
j_call: TRBJ2-1
clone_size: NA
cdr3_aa: CASSKRPGQGQNEQFF
cdr3_nt: TGTGCCAGTAGTAAAAGGCCGGGACAGGGCCAAAATGAGCAGTTCTTC

d_call: NA
v_call: TRBV28
j_call: TRBJ2-7
clone_size: once
cdr3_aa: CASSLNRGASETYEQYF
cdr3_nt: TGTGCCAGCAGTTTAAATCGAGGAGCTAGCGAGACCTACGAGCAGTACTTC

d_call: NA
v_call: TRBV23-1
j_call: TRBJ1-3
clone_size: NA
cdr3_aa: CASSQYSTGSSGNTIYF
cdr3_nt: TGCGCCAGCAGTCAATACTCCACAGGCTCCTCTGGAAACACCATATATTTT

d_call: TRBD1
v_call: TRBV9
j_call: TRBJ2-7
clone_size: NA
cdr3_aa: CASSASRFRDRGYEQYF
cdr3_nt: TGTGCCAGCAGCGCCTCTCGCTTCCGGGACAGGGGCTACGAGCAGTACTTC

d_call: TRBD2
v_call: TRBV27
j_call: TRBJ2-7
clone_size: NA
cdr3_aa: CASSLKAGAYEQYF
cdr3_nt: TGTGCCAGCAGTTTAAAAGCGGGAGCCTACGAGCAGTACTTC

d_call: NA
v_call: TRBV5-6
j_call: TRBJ1-4
clone_size: few
cdr3_aa: CASSLQGIGANEKLFF
cdr3_nt: TGTGCCAGCAGTCTCCAGGGAATAGGGGCAAATGAAAAACTGTTTTTT

d_call: TRBD1
v_call: TRBV27
j_call: TRBJ1-5
clone_size: NA
cdr3_aa: CASSFRGQNNQPQHF
cdr3_nt: TGTGCCAGCAGTTTCCGGGGACAGAACAATCAGCCCCAGCATTTT

d_call: TRBD1
v_call: TRBV28
j_call: TRBJ1-1
clone_size: NA
cdr3_aa: CASSETGENTEAFF
cdr3_nt: TGTGCCAGCAGTGAAACAGGGGAGAACACTGAAGCTTTCTTT

d_call: NA
v_call: TRBV27
j_call: TRBJ1-1
clone_size: NA
cdr3_aa: CASSLGARGTEAFF
cdr3_nt: TGTGCCAGCAGTTTAGGGGCGAGGGGGACTGAAGCTTTCTTT

d_call: NA
v_call: TRBV6-5
j_call: TRBJ2-7
clone_size: NA
cdr3_aa: CASTEMVDSYEQYF
cdr3_nt: TGTGCCAGCACCGAGATGGTGGACTCTTACGAGCAGTACTTC

d_call: NA
v_call: TRBV5-1
j_call: TRBJ1-4
clone_size: NA
cdr3_aa: CASSLRWDRSEKLFF
cdr3_nt: TGCGCCAGCAGCTTGAGGTGGGACCGAAGCGAAAAACTGTTTTTT

d_call: TRBD1
v_call: TRBV9
j_call: TRBJ2-7
clone_size: once
cdr3_aa: CASSPDRGGNEQYF
cdr3_nt: TGTGCCAGCAGCCCCGACAGGGGTGGAAACGAGCAGTACTTC

d_call: NA
v_call: TRBV7-2
j_call: TRBJ1-2
clone_size: NA
cdr3_aa: CASSLGGRENHYGYTF
cdr3_nt: TGTGCCAGCAGCTTAGGAGGCCGGGAAAATCACTATGGCTACACCTTC

d_call: TRBD2
v_call: TRBV11-2
j_call: TRBJ2-3
clone_size: NA
cdr3_aa: CASSRLTSGSTTDTQYF
cdr3_nt: TGTGCCAGCAGTCGTCTGACTAGCGGGAGTACCACAGATACGCAGTATTTT

d_call: NA
v_call: TRBV7-8
j_call: TRBJ1-5
clone_size: once
cdr3_aa: CASSLVGGPQPQHF
cdr3_nt: TGTGCCAGCAGCTTAGTGGGCGGACCTCAGCCCCAGCATTTT

d_call: NA
v_call: TRBV19
j_call: TRBJ1-2
clone_size: NA
cdr3_aa: CASGLHGYTF
cdr3_nt: TGTGCCAGTGGTCTCCATGGCTACACCTTC

d_call: NA
v_call: TRBV28
j_call: TRBJ2-7
clone_size: once
cdr3_aa: CASSWGATGDEQYF
cdr3_nt: TGTGCCAGCAGTTGGGGGGCGACCGGGGACGAGCAGTACTTC

d_call: NA
v_call: TRBV5-6
j_call: TRBJ1-2
clone_size: NA
cdr3_aa: CASSLPAYGYTF
cdr3_nt: TGTGCCAGCAGCTTGCCCGCATATGGCTACACCTTC

d_call: NA
v_call: TRBV18
j_call: TRBJ1-1
clone_size: NA
cdr3_aa: CASSPGLDGSEAFF
cdr3_nt: TGTGCCAGCTCACCGGGACTAGACGGGTCTGAAGCTTTCTTT

d_call: TRBD2
v_call: TRBV27
j_call: TRBJ2-7
clone_size: NA
cdr3_aa: CASSALAGDEQYF
cdr3_nt: TGTGCCAGCAGTGCATTAGCGGGAGATGAGCAGTACTTC

d_call: NA
v_call: TRBV18
j_call: TRBJ2-7
clone_size: NA
cdr3_aa: CASSPNGGEQYF
cdr3_nt: TGTGCCAGCTCACCAAACGGCGGCGAGCAGTACTTC

d_call: NA
v_call: TRBV5-6
j_call: TRBJ1-5
clone_size: NA
cdr3_aa: CASSLWTERSNQPQHF
cdr3_nt: TGTGCCAGCAGCTTATGGACAGAACGTAGCAATCAGCCCCAGCATTTT

d_call: NA
v_call: TRBV7-2
j_call: TRBJ1-4
clone_size: NA
cdr3_aa: CASSPKIIGIERKLFF
cdr3_nt: TGTGCCAGCAGCCCGAAGATCATCGGGATAGAAAGGAAACTGTTTTTT

d_call: NA
v_call: TRBV4-2
j_call: TRBJ2-7
clone_size: NA
cdr3_aa: CASSQEKTGFYEQYF
cdr3_nt: TGTGCCAGCAGCCAAGAAAAAACGGGGTTCTACGAGCAGTACTTC

d_call: TRBD2
v_call: TRBV18
j_call: TRBJ2-5
clone_size: NA
cdr3_aa: CASSLTSGQETQYF
cdr3_nt: TGTGCCAGCTCACTCACTAGCGGACAAGAGACCCAGTACTTC

d_call: NA
v_call: TRBV28
j_call: TRBJ1-6
clone_size: once
cdr3_aa: CASSLAGIGSPLHF
cdr3_nt: TGTGCCAGCAGTTTGGCAGGGATCGGTTCACCCCTCCACTTT

d_call: NA
v_call: TRBV19
j_call: TRBJ2-1
clone_size: NA
cdr3_aa: CASSILASASSYNEQFF
cdr3_nt: TGTGCCAGTAGTATCTTGGCTAGCGCTAGCTCCTACAATGAGCAGTTCTTC

d_call: TRBD1
v_call: TRBV11-3
j_call: TRBJ2-1
clone_size: NA
cdr3_aa: CASSLGQGGNEQFF
cdr3_nt: TGTGCCAGCAGCTTGGGACAGGGGGGCAATGAGCAGTTCTTC

d_call: NA
v_call: TRBV2
j_call: TRBJ2-5
clone_size: NA
cdr3_aa: CASSNRDVEETQYF
cdr3_nt: TGTGCCAGCAGTAACCGGGACGTAGAAGAGACCCAGTACTTC

d_call: NA
v_call: TRBV2
j_call: TRBJ2-6
clone_size: NA
cdr3_aa: CASSEVGSGANVLTF
cdr3_nt: TGTGCCAGCAGTGAGGTTGGCTCTGGGGCCAACGTCCTGACTTTC

d_call: NA
v_call: TRBV23-1
j_call: TRBJ2-6
clone_size: NA
cdr3_aa: CASPAPAPSGANVLTF
cdr3_nt: TGCGCCAGCCCCGCCCCGGCGCCCTCTGGGGCCAACGTCCTGACTTTC

d_call: TRBD1
v_call: TRBV19
j_call: TRBJ1-5
clone_size: once
cdr3_aa: CASRSVGTGRDQPQHF
cdr3_nt: TGTGCCAGTAGGAGCGTCGGGACAGGGCGGGATCAGCCCCAGCATTTT

d_call: TRBD2
v_call: TRBV28
j_call: TRBJ2-1
clone_size: NA
cdr3_aa: CASIYSSGSMNEQFF
cdr3_nt: TGTGCCAGCATCTATTCTAGCGGGAGCATGAATGAGCAGTTCTTC

d_call: NA
v_call: TRBV21-1
j_call: TRBJ2-7
clone_size: NA
cdr3_aa: CAVRFFGQGDNEQYF
cdr3_nt: TGTGCCGTAAGGTTTTTCGGACAGGGGGACAACGAGCAGTACTTC